This passage covers 17 T cell receptor beta chains from one sample sequenced in a study of blood T cells in healthy people across ages. It was with a sample-barcoded 5' primer and a J-beta primer mix that a second PCR of roughly 7 to 12 cycles was run. Each CDR3 protein is one row after TCRdb ran MiXCR on the 5' RACE reads. The table includes hundreds of thousands of distinct CDR3 sequences, roughly 21% detected once. Sample: blood. The receptors originated from a man in his 70s in good health.

The chain has TRBV20-1 and TRBJ1-1; D unresolved. Germline V gene data show CDR1 as DFQATT and CDR2 as SNEGSKA (reference sequence). CDR3 length: 14 amino acids. V lost 1 base and J lost 1, with 10 bases in between. The CDR3 spells CSARGSYGNTEAFF. CDR3 bases: TGCAGTGCTAGAGGGTCGTATGGGAACACTGAAGCTTTCTTT.

This clonotype was picked up a small number of times. In this CDR3 the conserved last residue, phenylalanine or tryptophan, is missing, so a read error is likely. The V and J genes are TRBV4-1 and TRBJ2-2, with D possibly TRBD2 on 6 matching bases. Between the trimmed V and J ends, which lost 1 base and 4 bases, there was a span of 10 bases. The CDR3 contains 15 residues. The germline CDR1 and CDR2 sequences are MGHRA and YSYEKL. The CDR3 nucleotides are TGCGCCAGCAGCCAAGGAGGGACTGCCACCGGGGAGCTGTTTCTT. Amino acid sequence: CASSQGGTATGELFL.

Ten or more counts support this clonotype. The CDR3 spells CSARLASDTQYF. The DNA for the CDR3 is TGCAGCGCTAGACTAGCGTCAGATACGCAGTATTTT. This chain joins TRBV29-1 and TRBJ2-3, with TRBD2 matching over 8 bases. The length of the CDR3 is 12 residues. J was trimmed by 4 bases and V by 7 bases; bases with no gene match: 4. Per the germline V gene, CDR1 is SQVTM and CDR2 is ANQGSEA.

This clonotype was seen a few times. The chain has TRBV12-3 or TRBV12-4 and TRBJ1-6; 7 positions agree with TRBD1. CDR3 length: 15 residues. The ends lost 0 bases at V and 5 bases at J; junction bases unmatched: 1. The CDR3 DNA sequence: TGTGCCAGCAGTTTAGCACAGGGGCATAATTCACCCCTCCACTTT. It specifies CASSLAQGHNSPLHF.

The V call is TRBV27, the J call TRBJ1-2, with D possibly TRBD1 on 6 matching bases. The CDR3 consists of 14 residues. Looked up from germline, CDR1 is MNHEY and CDR2 is SMNVEV (reference sequence). The germline V and J ends were trimmed by 5 bases and 4 bases, with 14 bases remaining between them. The CDR3 coding sequence is TGTGCCAGCAGTCCGACAGGAAACCCCTATGGCTACACCTTC. This translates into CASSPTGNPYGYTF.

This clonotype has only a few counts. V gene TRBV7-3 combines with J gene TRBJ2-1, with unresolved D. V was cut by 1 base and J by 8 bases, with 15 bases left in between. The CDR3 totals 15 residues. CDR1 SGHTA and CDR2 FQGTGA come from the germline V gene. In DNA, the CDR3 is TGTGCCAGCAGCTTAATGAGCGCGGTAAGGGATGAGCAGTTCTTC. Translation: CASSLMSAVRDEQFF.

This clonotype occurred a few times. The CDR3 DNA reads TGTGCCAGCAGGGGGGGGGACGTATTCGAAAAACTGTTTTTT. This sequence encodes CASRGGDVFEKLFF. The chain uses TRBV27 and TRBJ1-4, with a tentative D call TRBD1 (5 bases). Trimming removed 6 bases from V and 8 bases from J, with 16 bases in between. The CDR3 spans 14 residues. Germline CDR1 reads MNHEY; CDR2 reads SMNVEV (reference sequence).

This clonotype was observed at least ten times. The chain combines TRBV28 with TRBJ2-5, with D hard to call. This CDR3 spans 16 amino acids. Trimming pared 4 bases from V and 2 bases from J, leaving 17 bases between. CDR1 is MDHEN and CDR2 is SYDVKM in the germline V gene. The CDR3 coding sequence is TGTGCCAGCAGTTCCTACCGGGCAGAGAGTCAAGAGACCCAGTACTTC. It specifies CASSSYRAESQETQYF.

This clonotype was counted many times. The chain is built from TRBV5-1 and TRBJ2-2; 9 nucleotides align to TRBD2. The CDR3 covers 15 residues. V was pared by 4 bases and J by 5 bases, with 6 bases of the junction left unmatched. In germline, CDR1 is SGHRS, CDR2 YFSETQ. CDR3 loop: CASSTGTSKTGELFF. The CDR3 DNA is TGCGCCAGCAGCACAGGGACTAGCAAGACCGGGGAGCTGTTTTTT.

This clonotype has more than one count but fewer than ten. The gene calls are TRBV20-1 and TRBJ1-5, with D possibly being TRBD1 (5 bases). Germline V gene lookup returns CDR1 DFQATT and CDR2 SNEGSKA (reference sequence). The V and J ends lost 3 bases and 1 base respectively, with 13 bases between them. This CDR3 is built from 15 residues. In DNA, the CDR3 is TGCAGTGCTAGGGGAGGGGAATCGAGCAATCAGCCCCAGCATTTT. Residues: CSARGGESSNQPQHF.

Only a few counts were recorded for this clonotype. The chain employs TRBV28 and TRBJ1-5, with TRBD1 matching 8 bases. Germline V lookup: CDR1 MDHEN, CDR2 SYDVKM. The CDR3 is 13 residues long. V was clipped by 6 bases and J by 2 bases; unmatched bases: 0. The CDR3 DNA follows: TGTGCCAGCAGGGGACAGGGCAATCAGCCCCAGCATTTT. Protein product: CASRGQGNQPQHF. The variable domain in full, with the rest retrieved from reference TRBV28 and TRBJ1-5, is DVKVTQSSRYLVKRTGEKVFLECVQDMDHENMFWYRQDPGLGLRLIYFSYDVKMKEKGDIPEGYSVSREKKERFSLILESASTNQTSMYLCASRGQGNQPQHFGDGTRLSIL.

This clonotype was detected a few times. The chain couples TRBV5-1 to TRBJ2-5; no clear D gene. The J call may be mistaken, given a closer DNA end match to TRBJ2-7. This CDR3 has 12 amino acids. Germline-derived CDR1 and CDR2 are SGHRS and YFSETQ. The CDR3 loop reads CASRSSTYEQYF. CDR3 nucleotide sequence: TGCGCCAGCAGGTCCAGTACCTACGAGCAGTACTTC.

The V call is TRBV20-1, the J call TRBJ1-4; D unresolved. Trimming left V 0 bases short and J 1 base short, with 9 bases between. Germline CDR1 reads DFQATT; CDR2 reads SNEGSKA (reference sequence). The CDR3 is 15 amino acids. The DNA for the CDR3 is TGCAGTGCTAGAGATGGTCAGAGAACTAATGAAAAACTGTTTTTT. Translation: CSARDGQRTNEKLFF.

This clonotype has more than one count but fewer than ten. The chain recombines TRBV29-1 with TRBJ1-6; TRBD1 agrees at 8 bases. Trimming cost V 7 bases and J 5 bases; bases outside gene matches: 4. The CDR3 totals 13 residues. Germline V lookup: CDR1 SQVTM, CDR2 ANQGSEA. CDR3 in amino acids: CSARQGNNSPLHF. DNA for the CDR3: TGCAGCGCGAGACAGGGGAATAATTCACCCCTCCACTTT.

The V gene is TRBV6-5, the J gene TRBJ2-7; either TRBD1 or TRBD2 may supply D (5 bases each). V lost 7 bases and J lost 7, with 11 bases in between. Germline CDR1 is MNHEY and CDR2 is SVGAGI. This CDR3 region has 11 residues. CDR3 coding DNA: TGTGCCAGCAATGGTGGGGGAGAGCAGTACTTC. This gives the protein CASNGGGEQYF.

This clonotype was seen a few times. The chain uses TRBV20-1 and TRBJ1-5; D might be TRBD1 (5 bases). Germline V gene lookup returns CDR1 DFQATT and CDR2 SNEGSKA (reference sequence). Trimming stripped 3 bases from V and 3 bases from J, with 12 bases between. The CDR3 covers 14 residues. This chain's CDR3 is CSASLDRNNQPQHF. CDR3 nucleotide sequence: TGCAGTGCTAGTTTAGACAGAAACAATCAGCCCCAGCATTTT.

The rearrangement joins TRBV2 to TRBJ2-5; D unclear. V lost 4 bases, J lost 5 bases, and 11 bases lay in between. The CDR3 is made up of 13 amino acids. The V gene's germline CDR1 is SNHLY and CDR2 FYNNEI. The CDR3, as DNA: TGTGCCAGCAGTGTTGAAAAGGTTGAGACCCAGTACTTC. Translation: CASSVEKVETQYF.